This TCR beta chain was identified in a study of blood T cell repertoires in COVID-19. Overall study: Samples of COVID-19 (acute and convalescent) were obtained from the United States, Italy and Spain. From T cells, B-cell-depleted T cells, or PBMCs came the material, which was cDNA or gDNA.

CDR1 and CDR2 (germline): SGHRS, YFSETQ. Trimming pared 4 bases from V and 4 bases from J, leaving 11 bases between. The CDR3 length is 14 residues. The study drew participants aged about 18 to 89 years from approximately 25 US areas. Cohort allocation depended upon clinical history that participants reported. Profiled with immunoSEQ multiplex PCR; TCRdb holds only in-frame clones, not every one. The sample holds about 210,000 clones, about 87% seen once. V usage is TRBV5-1 and J usage is TRBJ1-4; tentative D call: TRBD1 (6 bases). Material: PBMCs or T cells enriched from blood (not recorded which). This clonotype originated in a man between 18 and 29 years old with acute COVID-19. The CDR3: CASSQDSDNEKLFF. In nucleotides, the CDR3 is TGCGCCAGCAGCCAGGACAGTGATAATGAAAAACTGTTTTTT.